Each of the 20 T cell receptor beta chains below was sequenced from the same sample in a study of radiation and T cells in renal cell carcinoma. This sample's treatment: treatment-naive control, cytoreductive nephrectomy. The method was immunoSEQ multiplex PCR; TCRdb's version includes in-frame clones alone and lacks a portion of them. The repertoire includes roughly 10,000 clones, nearly 60% of them detected once, and about 10% sits in the top ten. The sequences come from tumor tissue, collected from a patient whose treatment was nephrectomy without radiotherapy. Receptor source: a man aged 40-55 years with renal cell carcinoma.

The rearrangement uses TRBV19 and TRBJ1-1; no clear D. Per the germline V gene, CDR1 is LNHDA and CDR2 is SQIVND (reference sequence). The CDR3 sequence is 15 residues long. V gave up 4 bases and J gave up 0 bases, with 12 bases separating them. In DNA form, the CDR3 reads TGTGCCAGTAGTAACCCGCTACAGCTGAACACTGAAGCTTTCTTT. The encoded protein is CASSNPLQLNTEAFF.

V is TRBV10-3 and J is TRBJ2-1; TRBD1 matches at 11 bases. The CDR3 consists of 15 residues. V lost 6 bases and J lost 4; bases outside the gene matches: 5. Germline-derived CDR1 and CDR2 are ENHRY and SYGVKD. The DNA for the CDR3 is TGTGCCATCAGCTTTGGGACAGGGGGTTACAATGAGCAGTTCTTC. This encodes CAISFGTGGYNEQFF.

Sample share makes this clone medium-sized. V and J are TRBV5-1 and TRBJ1-2; 10 nucleotides agree with TRBD1. V was clipped by 4 bases and J by 4 bases; unmatched bases: 7. Germline values: CDR1 SGHRS, CDR2 YFSETQ. This CDR3 region has 15 residues. The CDR3 bases are TGCGCCAGCAGCCTGGGACAGGGGAGTAGCTATGGCTACACCTTC. It encodes CASSLGQGSSYGYTF.

A few counts support this clone. The J gene is TRBJ2-3, the V gene TRBV5-6; 8 bases match TRBD1. The CDR3 is 16 amino acids. The germline V gene has CDR1 SGHDT and CDR2 YYEEEE. After removal of 2 bases from V and 4 bases from J, the junction contained 9 bases not matched to a gene. CDR3 loop: CASSLSDRVDADTQYF. CDR3 coding DNA: TGTGCCAGCAGCTTATCGGACAGGGTGGACGCAGATACGCAGTATTTT.

This clone was observed a few times. V is TRBV5-6 and J is TRBJ2-1; the D gene is possibly TRBD1 (6 bases). V was trimmed by 4 bases and J by 4 bases, leaving 15 bases between them. CDR3 length: 15 amino acids. Germline values: CDR1 SGHDT, CDR2 YYEEEE. As DNA, the CDR3 is TGTGCCAGCAGCCCCTCCTTGGGGACATACAATGAGCAGTTCTTC. This codes for CASSPSLGTYNEQFF.

The V call is TRBV12-2, the J call TRBJ1-1. TRBV12-2 is designated a pseudogene. The CDR3 runs 11 residues. The CDR3 nucleotides read TGTGCAAGGACGTATTCCATCGAAGCTTTCTTT. This gives the protein CARTYSIEAFF.

This clone has more than one count but fewer than ten. The chain joins TRBV7-6 to TRBJ2-2; 7 bases match TRBD1. Germline V lookup: CDR1 SGHVS, CDR2 FNYEAQ. The junction had 6 bases not matched to a gene; V was cut back by 5 bases and J by 6 bases. CDR3 size: 14 residues. CDR3 bases: TGTGCCAGCAGCAGAGACAGGGTCGCCGGGGAGCTGTTTTTT. Encoded protein: CASSRDRVAGELFF. Drawing the rest from reference TRBV7-6 and TRBJ2-2, the complete variable domain is GAGVSQSPRYKVTKRGQDVALRCDPISGHVSLYWYRQALGQGPEFLTYFNYEAQQDKSGLPNDRFSAERPEGSISTLTIQRTEQRDSAMYRCASSRDRVAGELFFGEGSRLTVL.

The V call is TRBV11-3, the J call TRBJ1-4, with a tentative D call TRBD1 (5 bases). Germline V gene lookup returns CDR1 SGHNT and CDR2 YENEEA. Trimming cost V 5 bases and J 4 bases, with 8 bases left between them. CDR3 size: 13 residues. The CDR3 sequence is CASSRGVNEKLFF. The CDR3 DNA reads as TGTGCCAGCAGCCGGGGCGTTAATGAAAAACTGTTTTTT.

The gene calls are TRBV6-1 and TRBJ2-5; 8 positions match TRBD1. The V and J ends lost 2 bases and 4 bases, in that order; junction bases with no gene match: 6. This CDR3 is 15 amino acids long. Per germline, CDR1 MNHNS and CDR2 SASEGT. CDR3 in DNA: TGTGCCAGCAGTGAATCGTGGACAGGGTTAGAGACCCAGTACTTC. This encodes CASSESWTGLETQYF.

This sequence joins TRBV5-4 and TRBJ1-6; D call uncertain. The CDR3 length is 15 residues. V lost 4 bases to trimming and J lost 3 bases, with 11 bases between them. Per germline, CDR1 SGHNT and CDR2 YYREEE (reference sequence). CDR3 sequence reads: CASSPGADYNSPLHF. CDR3 DNA sequence: TGTGCCAGCAGCCCGGGCGCGGACTATAATTCACCCCTCCACTTT.

The V call is TRBV30, the J call TRBJ2-7; D gene ambiguous. The germline V and J ends were trimmed by 2 bases and 0 bases, with 5 bases remaining between them. From germline, CDR1 is GTSNPN and CDR2 SVGIG (reference sequence). There are 12 residues in the CDR3. The CDR3 DNA sequence: TGTGCCTGGAGTCAGAGCTCCTACGAGCAGTACTTC. As protein: CAWSQSSYEQYF.

The chain is built from TRBV28 and TRBJ2-6; 11 bases map to TRBD1. The CDR3 contains 19 residues. The V segment lost 3 bases and the J segment 0 bases; nucleotides outside the gene matches: 7. Germline-derived CDR1 and CDR2 are MDHEN and SYDVKM. The CDR3 loop reads CASSLPGGTGGSGANVLTF. CDR3 nucleotide sequence: TGTGCCAGCAGTTTGCCCGGTGGGACAGGGGGCTCTGGGGCCAACGTCCTGACTTTC.

This clone was recorded a few times. This chain links TRBV6-1 with TRBJ1-4; D is possibly TRBD1 (6 bases). CDR3 size: 13 residues. Trimming took 8 bases from V and 4 from J, leaving 11 bases between them. Germline CDR1 reads MNHNS; CDR2 reads SASEGT. DNA for the CDR3: TGTGCCAGCCTCCGACAGGTTAATGAAAAACTGTTTTTT. As protein: CASLRQVNEKLFF.

The V call is TRBV7-2, the J call TRBJ2-7, with 8 positions matching TRBD2. This CDR3 contains 15 residues. The germline V gene has CDR1 SGHTA and CDR2 FQGNSA. With V trimmed by 1 base and J by 2 bases, 4 bases remained unmatched. For the CDR3, the DNA is TGTGCCAGCAGCTTAGGACTAGCGCCTACCTACGAGCAGTACTTC. It codes for CASSLGLAPTYEQYF.

This chain joins TRBV19 and TRBJ1-5; 9 bases align to TRBD1. The ends lost 6 bases at V and 6 bases at J; junction bases unmatched: 9. Germline values: CDR1 LNHDA, CDR2 SQIVND (reference sequence). The CDR3 extends over 15 amino acids. For the CDR3, the DNA is TGTGCCAGTAGCCCCACAGGGGGCTCGGGTCAGCCCCAGCATTTT. Translation: CASSPTGGSGQPQHF.

J is TRBJ1-4 and V is TRBV29-1; D remains unclear. The CDR3 runs 14 residues. CDR1 SQVTM and CDR2 ANQGSEA come from the germline V gene. Trimming removed 5 bases from V and 0 bases from J, with 10 bases in between. Here the CDR3 reads CSVLGGATNEKLFF. CDR3 DNA: TGCAGCGTTCTTGGTGGGGCAACTAATGAAAAACTGTTTTTT.

The CDR3 reads CASSLGWGSSGNTIYF. For the CDR3, the DNA is TGCGCCAGCAGCTTGGGGTGGGGGAGCTCTGGAAACACCATATATTTT. The V and J genes are TRBV5-1 and TRBJ1-3, with a possible D match to TRBD1 (5 bases). Germline lookup yields CDR1 SGHRS and CDR2 YFSETQ. This CDR3 comprises 16 residues. The V end lost 0 bases, the J end lost 0 bases, and 10 bases lay between the germline ends.

There are a few counts of this clone. This chain links TRBV5-8 with TRBJ1-1; D call uncertain. In germline, CDR1 is SGHTS, CDR2 YDEGEE. V lost 0 bases and J 1 base, leaving 13 bases between the germline ends. The CDR3 is 16 residues long. The CDR3 nucleotides are TGTGCCAGCAGCTTGGCCATCACAAATTGGAACACTGAAGCTTTCTTT. Amino acids: CASSLAITNWNTEAFF.

The rearrangement links TRBV11-2 to TRBJ1-5, with 10 bases aligning to TRBD1. The CDR3 totals 16 residues. The V gene's germline CDR1 is SGHAT and CDR2 FQNNGV. The J segment lost 6 bases and the V segment lost 1 base, leaving 6 bases of the junction unmatched. The CDR3 DNA sequence: TGTGCCAGCAGCTTAGTCCGACAGGGGGCGTTTCAGCCCCAGCATTTT. Translating gives CASSLVRQGAFQPQHF.

This chain joins TRBV30 and TRBJ1-6; D gene ambiguous. The CDR3 consists of 12 residues. V was pared by 1 base and J by 7 bases, with 5 bases between. Germline values: CDR1 GTSNPN, CDR2 SVGIG (reference sequence). CDR3 region: CAWSGANSPLHF. CDR3 nucleotides: TGTGCCTGGAGTGGAGCAAATTCACCCCTCCACTTT.